A selection of T cell receptor beta chains follows, all from one sample in a study of T cells in Graves' hyperthyroidism and ophthalmopathy. MiXCR, applied by TCRdb to the multiplex PCR reads, yields one record per CDR3 protein. The sample contains hundreds of thousands of distinct CDR3 sequences, less than 25% of which appear only once. Sequencing used blood. The receptors come from a young man with Graves' ophthalmopathy. Each CDR3 is given without its conserved first and last residue. Fields, in order: V gene, D gene, J gene, CDR3 protein. D genes are given only for firm matches.

v_call: TRBV7-2
d_call: NA
j_call: TRBJ2-7
cdr3_aa: ASSQGDYLGEQY

v_call: TRBV5-1
d_call: NA
j_call: TRBJ2-7
cdr3_aa: ASRSVRSSYEQY

v_call: TRBV28
d_call: TRBD1
j_call: TRBJ2-7
cdr3_aa: ASSLSGTGGNYEQY

v_call: TRBV19
d_call: NA
j_call: TRBJ1-1
cdr3_aa: ASSLLTGGRTEAF

v_call: TRBV10-2
d_call: TRBD1
j_call: TRBJ2-7
cdr3_aa: ASSEATGGGYEQY

v_call: TRBV5-1
d_call: TRBD2
j_call: TRBJ2-7
cdr3_aa: ASSSTGGTPEQY

v_call: TRBV28
d_call: NA
j_call: TRBJ1-2
cdr3_aa: ASSLIGGAYGYT

v_call: TRBV20-1
d_call: TRBD1
j_call: TRBJ2-5
cdr3_aa: SARQGASQETQY

v_call: TRBV28
d_call: TRBD2
j_call: TRBJ2-3
cdr3_aa: ASSLYWTSGRVGTQY

v_call: TRBV5-4
d_call: NA
j_call: TRBJ2-2
cdr3_aa: ASSFIANTGELF

v_call: TRBV19
d_call: NA
j_call: TRBJ2-5
cdr3_aa: ASSTPESTQY